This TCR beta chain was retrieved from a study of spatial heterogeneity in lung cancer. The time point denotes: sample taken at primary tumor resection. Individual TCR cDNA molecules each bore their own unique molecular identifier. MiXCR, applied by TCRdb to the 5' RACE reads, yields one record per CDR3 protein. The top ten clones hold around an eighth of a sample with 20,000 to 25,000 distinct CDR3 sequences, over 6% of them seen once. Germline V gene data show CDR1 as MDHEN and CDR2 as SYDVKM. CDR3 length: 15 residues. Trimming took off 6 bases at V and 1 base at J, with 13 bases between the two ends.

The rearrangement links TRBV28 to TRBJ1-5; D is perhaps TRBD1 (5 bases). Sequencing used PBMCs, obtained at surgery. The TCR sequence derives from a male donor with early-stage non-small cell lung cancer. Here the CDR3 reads CASSPERQSNQPQHF. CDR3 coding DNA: TGTGCCAGCAGCCCGGAAAGACAGAGCAATCAGCCCCAGCATTTT.